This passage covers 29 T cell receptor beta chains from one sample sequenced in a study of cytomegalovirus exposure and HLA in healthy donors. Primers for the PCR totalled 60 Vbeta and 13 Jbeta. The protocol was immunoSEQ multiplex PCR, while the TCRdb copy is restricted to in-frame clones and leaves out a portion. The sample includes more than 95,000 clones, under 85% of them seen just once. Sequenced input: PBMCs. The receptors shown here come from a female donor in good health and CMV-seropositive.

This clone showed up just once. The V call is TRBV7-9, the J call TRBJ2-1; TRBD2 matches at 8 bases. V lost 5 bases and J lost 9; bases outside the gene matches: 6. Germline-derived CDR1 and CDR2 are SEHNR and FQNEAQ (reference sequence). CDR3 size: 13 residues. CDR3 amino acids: CASSPRTSSEQFF. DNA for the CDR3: TGTGCCAGCAGCCCACGGACTAGCAGTGAGCAGTTCTTC.

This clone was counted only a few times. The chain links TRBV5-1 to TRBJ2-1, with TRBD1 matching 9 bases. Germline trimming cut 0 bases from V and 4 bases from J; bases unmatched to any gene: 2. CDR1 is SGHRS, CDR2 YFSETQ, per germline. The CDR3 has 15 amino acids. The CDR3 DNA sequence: TGCGCCAGCAGCTTGGAAGGACAGGGGTACAATGAGCAGTTCTTC. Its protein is CASSLEGQGYNEQFF.

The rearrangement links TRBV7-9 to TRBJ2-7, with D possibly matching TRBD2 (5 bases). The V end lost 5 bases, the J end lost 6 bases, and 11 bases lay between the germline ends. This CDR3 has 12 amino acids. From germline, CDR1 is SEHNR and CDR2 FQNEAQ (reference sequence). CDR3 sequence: CASSATRGEQYF. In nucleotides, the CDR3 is TGTGCCAGCAGCGCTACTAGAGGCGAGCAGTACTTC. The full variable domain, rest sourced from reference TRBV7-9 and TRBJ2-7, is DTGVSQNPRHKITKRGQNVTFRCDPISEHNRLYWYRQTLGQGPEFLTYFQNEAQLEKSRLLSDRFSAERPKGSFSTLEIQRTEQGDSAMYLCASSATRGEQYFGPGTRLTVT.

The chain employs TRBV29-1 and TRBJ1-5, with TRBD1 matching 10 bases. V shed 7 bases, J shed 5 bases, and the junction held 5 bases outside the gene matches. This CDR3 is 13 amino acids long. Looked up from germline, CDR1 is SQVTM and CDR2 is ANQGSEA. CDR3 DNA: TGCAGCGCTAAGGGGACAGGGGATCAGCCCCAGCATTTT. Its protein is CSAKGTGDQPQHF.

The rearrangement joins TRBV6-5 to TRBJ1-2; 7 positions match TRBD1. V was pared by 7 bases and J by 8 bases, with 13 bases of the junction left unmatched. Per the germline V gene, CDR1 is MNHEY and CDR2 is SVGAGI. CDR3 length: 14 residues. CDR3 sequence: CASTSFRDSPGYTF. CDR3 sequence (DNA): TGTGCCAGCACCTCCTTCCGGGACAGCCCAGGCTACACCTTC.

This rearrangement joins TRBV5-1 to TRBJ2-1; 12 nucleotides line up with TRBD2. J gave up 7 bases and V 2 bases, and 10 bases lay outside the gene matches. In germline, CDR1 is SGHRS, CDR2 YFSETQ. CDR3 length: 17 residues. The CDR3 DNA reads TGCGCCAGCAGCTTTCTTCTAGCGGGAGGGACCTCGAATGAGCAGTTCTTC. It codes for CASSFLLAGGTSNEQFF.

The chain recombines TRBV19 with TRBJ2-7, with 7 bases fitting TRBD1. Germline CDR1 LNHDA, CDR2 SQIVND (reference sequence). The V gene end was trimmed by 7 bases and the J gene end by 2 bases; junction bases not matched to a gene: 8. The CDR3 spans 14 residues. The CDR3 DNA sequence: TGTGCCAGTAACGAGGGGGCACCCCCCTACGAGCAGTACTTC. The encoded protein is CASNEGAPPYEQYF.

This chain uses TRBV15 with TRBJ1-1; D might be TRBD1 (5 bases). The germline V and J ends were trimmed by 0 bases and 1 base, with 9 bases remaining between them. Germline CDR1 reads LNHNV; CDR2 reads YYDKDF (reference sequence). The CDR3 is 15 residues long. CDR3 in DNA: TGTGCCACCAGCAGAGACAGGGTCCGGAACACTGAAGCTTTCTTT. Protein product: CATSRDRVRNTEAFF.

The CDR3, as DNA: TGTGCCAGCAGTTTGGAAGGGGCTCAACAGCCCCAGCATTTT. It is translated as CASSLEGAQQPQHF. The chain joins TRBV6-1 to TRBJ1-5, with D possibly matching TRBD1 (5 bases). The CDR3 extends over 14 amino acids. CDR1 is MNHNS and CDR2 is SASEGT in the germline V gene. Trimming removed 5 bases at V and 7 bases at J, with 15 bases between.

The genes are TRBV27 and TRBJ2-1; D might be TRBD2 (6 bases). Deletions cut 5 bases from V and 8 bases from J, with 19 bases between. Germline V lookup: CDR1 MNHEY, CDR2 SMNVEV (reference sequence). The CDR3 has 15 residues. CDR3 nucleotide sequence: TGTGCCAGCAGTCCCCAACGGGGGTCCAGGGATGAGCAGTTCTTC. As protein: CASSPQRGSRDEQFF.

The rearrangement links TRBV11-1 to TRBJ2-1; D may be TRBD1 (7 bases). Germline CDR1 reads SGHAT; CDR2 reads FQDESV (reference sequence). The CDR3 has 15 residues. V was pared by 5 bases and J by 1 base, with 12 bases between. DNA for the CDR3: TGTGCCAGCAGCAAGGGGGCGGGATCCTACAATGAGCAGTTCTTC. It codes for CASSKGAGSYNEQFF.

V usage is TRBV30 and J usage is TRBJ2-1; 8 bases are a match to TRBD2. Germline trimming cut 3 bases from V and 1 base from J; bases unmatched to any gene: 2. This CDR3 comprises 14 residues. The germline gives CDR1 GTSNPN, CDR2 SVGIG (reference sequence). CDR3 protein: CAWSGGGSYNEQFF. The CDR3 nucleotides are TGTGCCTGGAGCGGGGGGGGTTCCTACAATGAGCAGTTCTTC.

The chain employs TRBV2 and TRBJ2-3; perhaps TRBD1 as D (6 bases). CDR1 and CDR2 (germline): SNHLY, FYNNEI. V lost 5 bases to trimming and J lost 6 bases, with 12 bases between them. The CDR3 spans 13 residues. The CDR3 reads CASSYRVGDTQYF. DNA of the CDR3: TGTGCCAGCAGTTACAGGGTTGGGGATACGCAGTATTTT.

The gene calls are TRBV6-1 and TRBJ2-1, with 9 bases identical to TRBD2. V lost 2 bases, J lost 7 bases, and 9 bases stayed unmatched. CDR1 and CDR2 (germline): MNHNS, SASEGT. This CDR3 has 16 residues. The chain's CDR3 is CASSEWLAGGNNEQFF. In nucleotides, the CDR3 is TGTGCCAGCAGTGAATGGCTGGCGGGGGGGAATAATGAGCAGTTCTTC.

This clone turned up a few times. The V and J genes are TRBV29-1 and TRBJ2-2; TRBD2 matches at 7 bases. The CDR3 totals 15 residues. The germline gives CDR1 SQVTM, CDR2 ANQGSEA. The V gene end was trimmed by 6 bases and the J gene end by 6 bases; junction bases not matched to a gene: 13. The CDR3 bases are TGCAGCGTCCTAGCGCCGAGGGAGGGCTCCGGGGAGCTGTTTTTT. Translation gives CSVLAPREGSGELFF.

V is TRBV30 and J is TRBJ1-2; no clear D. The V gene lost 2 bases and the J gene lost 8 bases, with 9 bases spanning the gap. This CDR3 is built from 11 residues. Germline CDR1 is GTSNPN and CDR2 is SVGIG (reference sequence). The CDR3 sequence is CAWSPGRGYTF. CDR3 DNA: TGTGCCTGGAGTCCCGGGAGGGGCTACACCTTC.

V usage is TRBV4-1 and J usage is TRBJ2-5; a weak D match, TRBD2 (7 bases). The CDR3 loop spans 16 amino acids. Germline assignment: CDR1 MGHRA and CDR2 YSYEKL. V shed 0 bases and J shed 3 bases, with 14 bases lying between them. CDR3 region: CASSQEGGGHKETQYF. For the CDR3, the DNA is TGCGCCAGCAGCCAAGAGGGCGGGGGCCATAAAGAGACCCAGTACTTC.

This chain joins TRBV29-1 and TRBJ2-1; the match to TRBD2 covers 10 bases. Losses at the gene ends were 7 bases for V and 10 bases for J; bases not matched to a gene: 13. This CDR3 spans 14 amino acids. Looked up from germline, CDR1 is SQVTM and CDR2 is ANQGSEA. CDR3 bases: TGCAGCGCCCAGGGGCTAGCGGGGGAATACGAGCAGTTCTTC. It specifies CSAQGLAGEYEQFF.

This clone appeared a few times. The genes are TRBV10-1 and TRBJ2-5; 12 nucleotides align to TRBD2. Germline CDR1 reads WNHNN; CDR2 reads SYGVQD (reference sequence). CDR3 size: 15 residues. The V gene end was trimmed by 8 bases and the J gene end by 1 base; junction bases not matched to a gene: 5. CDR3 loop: CASLTSGRFQETQYF. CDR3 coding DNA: TGCGCCAGCCTAACTAGCGGGAGGTTCCAAGAGACCCAGTACTTC.

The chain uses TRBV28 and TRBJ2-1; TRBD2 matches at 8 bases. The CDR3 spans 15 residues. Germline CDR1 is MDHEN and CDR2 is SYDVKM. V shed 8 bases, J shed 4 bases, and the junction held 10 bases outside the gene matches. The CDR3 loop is CASGSGEREYNEQFF. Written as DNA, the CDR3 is TGTGCCAGCGGCTCGGGGGAGCGGGAGTACAATGAGCAGTTCTTC.

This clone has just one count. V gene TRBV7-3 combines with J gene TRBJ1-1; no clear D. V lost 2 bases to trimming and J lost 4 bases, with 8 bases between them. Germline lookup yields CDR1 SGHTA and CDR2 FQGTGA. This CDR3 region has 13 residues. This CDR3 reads CASSLGVGTEAFF. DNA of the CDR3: TGTGCCAGCAGCTTAGGAGTTGGCACTGAAGCTTTCTTT.

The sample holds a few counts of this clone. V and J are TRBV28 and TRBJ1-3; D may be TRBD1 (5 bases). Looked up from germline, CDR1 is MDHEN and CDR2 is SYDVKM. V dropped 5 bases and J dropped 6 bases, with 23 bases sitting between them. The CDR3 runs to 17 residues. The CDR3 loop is CASSPLLPRAGANTIYF. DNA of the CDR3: TGTGCCAGCAGTCCCCTCCTACCCAGGGCTGGGGCAAACACCATATATTTT.

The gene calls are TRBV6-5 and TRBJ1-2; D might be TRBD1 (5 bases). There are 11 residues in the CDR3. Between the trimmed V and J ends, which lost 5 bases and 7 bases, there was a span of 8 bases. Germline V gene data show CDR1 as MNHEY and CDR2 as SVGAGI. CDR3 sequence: CASSTGSGYTF. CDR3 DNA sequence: TGTGCCAGCAGTACAGGTAGTGGCTACACCTTC.

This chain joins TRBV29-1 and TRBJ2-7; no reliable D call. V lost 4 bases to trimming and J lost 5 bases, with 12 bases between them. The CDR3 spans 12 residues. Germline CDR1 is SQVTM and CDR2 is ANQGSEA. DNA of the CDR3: TGCAGCGTTGGGCTTACCATCGACGAGCAGTACTTC. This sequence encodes CSVGLTIDEQYF.

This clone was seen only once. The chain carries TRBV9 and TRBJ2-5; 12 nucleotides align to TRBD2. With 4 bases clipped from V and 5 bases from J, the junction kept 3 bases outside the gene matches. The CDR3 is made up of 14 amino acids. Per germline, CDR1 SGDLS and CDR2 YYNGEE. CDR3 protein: CASSPGTSGETQYF. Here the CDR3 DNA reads TGTGCCAGCAGCCCGGGGACTAGCGGGGAGACCCAGTACTTC.

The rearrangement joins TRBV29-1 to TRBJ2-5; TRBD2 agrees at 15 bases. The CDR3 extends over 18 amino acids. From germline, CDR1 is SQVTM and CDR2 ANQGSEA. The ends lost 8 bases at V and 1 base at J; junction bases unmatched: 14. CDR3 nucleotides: TGCAGCTCCGGGGTGCCGGGACTAGCGGGAGGCCTCCAAGAGACCCAGTACTTC. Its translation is CSSGVPGLAGGLQETQYF.

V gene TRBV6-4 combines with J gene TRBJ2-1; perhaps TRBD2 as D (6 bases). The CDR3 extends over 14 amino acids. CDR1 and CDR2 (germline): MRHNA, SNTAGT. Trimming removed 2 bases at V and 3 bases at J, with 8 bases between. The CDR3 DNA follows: TGTGCCAGCAGTGACCAAGCGGGCTACAATGAGCAGTTCTTC. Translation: CASSDQAGYNEQFF.

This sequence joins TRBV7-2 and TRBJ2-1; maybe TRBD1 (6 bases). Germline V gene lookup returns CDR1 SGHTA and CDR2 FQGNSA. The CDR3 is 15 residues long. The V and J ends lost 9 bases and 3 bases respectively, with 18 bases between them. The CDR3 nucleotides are TGTGCCAGTTTCGACAGGTTTAGTGTCTACAATGAGCAGTTCTTC. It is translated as CASFDRFSVYNEQFF.

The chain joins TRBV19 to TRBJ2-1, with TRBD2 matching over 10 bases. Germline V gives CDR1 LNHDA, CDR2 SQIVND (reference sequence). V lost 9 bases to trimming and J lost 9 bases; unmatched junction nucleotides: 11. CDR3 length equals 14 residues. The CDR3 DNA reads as TGTGCCAGCAGGGAACTAGCGGGATCAGTTGAGCAGTTCTTC. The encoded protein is CASRELAGSVEQFF.